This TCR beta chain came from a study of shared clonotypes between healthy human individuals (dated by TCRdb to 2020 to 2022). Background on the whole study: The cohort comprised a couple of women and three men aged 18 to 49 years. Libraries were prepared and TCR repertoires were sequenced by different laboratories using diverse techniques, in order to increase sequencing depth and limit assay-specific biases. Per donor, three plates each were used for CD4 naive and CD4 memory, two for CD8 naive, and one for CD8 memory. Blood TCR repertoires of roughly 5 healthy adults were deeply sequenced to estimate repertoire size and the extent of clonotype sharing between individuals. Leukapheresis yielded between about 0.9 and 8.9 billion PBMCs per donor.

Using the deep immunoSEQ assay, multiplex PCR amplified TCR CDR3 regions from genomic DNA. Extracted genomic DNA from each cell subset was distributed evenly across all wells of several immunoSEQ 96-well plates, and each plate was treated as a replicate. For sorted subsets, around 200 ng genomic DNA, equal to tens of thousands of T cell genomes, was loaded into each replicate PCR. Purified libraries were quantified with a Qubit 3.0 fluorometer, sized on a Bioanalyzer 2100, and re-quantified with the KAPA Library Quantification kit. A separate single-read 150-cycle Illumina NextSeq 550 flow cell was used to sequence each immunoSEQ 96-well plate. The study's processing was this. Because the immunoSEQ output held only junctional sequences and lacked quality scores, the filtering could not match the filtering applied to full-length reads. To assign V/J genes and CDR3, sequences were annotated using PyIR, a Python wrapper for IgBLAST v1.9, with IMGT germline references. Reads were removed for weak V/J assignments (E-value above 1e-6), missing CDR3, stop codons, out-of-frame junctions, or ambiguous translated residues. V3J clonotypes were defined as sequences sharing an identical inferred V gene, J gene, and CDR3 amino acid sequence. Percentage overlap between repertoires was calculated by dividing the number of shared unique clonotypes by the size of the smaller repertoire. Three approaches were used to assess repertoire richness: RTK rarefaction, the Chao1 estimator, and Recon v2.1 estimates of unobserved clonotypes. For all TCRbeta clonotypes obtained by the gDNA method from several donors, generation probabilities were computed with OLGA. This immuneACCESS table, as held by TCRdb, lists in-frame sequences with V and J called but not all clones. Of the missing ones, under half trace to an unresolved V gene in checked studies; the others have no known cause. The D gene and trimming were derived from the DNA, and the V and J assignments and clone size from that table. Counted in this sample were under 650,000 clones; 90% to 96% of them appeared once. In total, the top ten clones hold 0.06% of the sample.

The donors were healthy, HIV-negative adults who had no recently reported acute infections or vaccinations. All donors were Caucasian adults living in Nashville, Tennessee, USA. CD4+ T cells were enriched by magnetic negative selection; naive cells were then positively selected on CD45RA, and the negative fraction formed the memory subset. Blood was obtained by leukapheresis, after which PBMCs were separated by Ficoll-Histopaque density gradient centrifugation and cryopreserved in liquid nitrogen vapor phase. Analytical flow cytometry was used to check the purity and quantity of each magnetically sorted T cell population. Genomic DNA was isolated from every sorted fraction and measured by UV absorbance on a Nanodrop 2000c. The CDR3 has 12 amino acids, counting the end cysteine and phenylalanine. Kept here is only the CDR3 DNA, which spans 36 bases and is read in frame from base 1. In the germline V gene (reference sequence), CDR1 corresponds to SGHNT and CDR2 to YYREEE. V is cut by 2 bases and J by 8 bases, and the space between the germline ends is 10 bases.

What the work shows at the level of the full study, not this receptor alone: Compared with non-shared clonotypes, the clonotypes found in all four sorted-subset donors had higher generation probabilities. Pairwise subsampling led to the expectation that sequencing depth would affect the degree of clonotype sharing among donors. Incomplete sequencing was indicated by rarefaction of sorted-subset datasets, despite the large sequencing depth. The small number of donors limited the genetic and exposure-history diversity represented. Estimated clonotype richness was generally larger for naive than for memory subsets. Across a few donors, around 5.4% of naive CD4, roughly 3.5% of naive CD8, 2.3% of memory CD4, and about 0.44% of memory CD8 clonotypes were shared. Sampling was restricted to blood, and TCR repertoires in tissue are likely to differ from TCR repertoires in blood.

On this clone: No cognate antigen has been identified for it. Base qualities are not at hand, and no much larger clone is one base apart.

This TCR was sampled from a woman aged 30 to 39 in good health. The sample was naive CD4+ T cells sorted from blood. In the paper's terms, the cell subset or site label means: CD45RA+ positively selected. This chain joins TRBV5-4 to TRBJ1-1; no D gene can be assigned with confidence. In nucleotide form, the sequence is TGTGCCAGCAGCTTACCCCCCGAGGAAGCTTTCTTT. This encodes CASSLPPEEAFF.